This TCR beta chain was obtained from a study of regulatory T cells in long-lasting Graves disease. CDR1 is SGHTA and CDR2 is FQGNSA in the germline V gene. The CDR3 is 14 residues long. Trimming cost V 1 base and J 5 bases; bases outside gene matches: 5. Construction of the TCR beta libraries employed iRepertoire HTBI primers in conjunction with Arm-PCR of CDR3 regions. TCRdb re-called the multiplex PCR reads with MiXCR, one entry per CDR3 protein. The table shows around 470,000 distinct CDR3 sequences, with 11% to 15% occurring only once. This clonotype was seen many times. Time point meaning: newly diagnosed GD, antithyroid drugs for less than 3 months. Making the TCR library involved RNA that had been extracted from PBMCs. This sample also appeared in a second study, on T cells in Graves' hyperthyroidism and ophthalmopathy.

This receptor was identified in a woman aged 45-65 years with Graves disease. This specimen was peripheral blood mononuclear cells (PBMCs), taken at new diagnosis, from a patient treated with antithyroid drugs. The J gene is TRBJ2-7, the V gene TRBV7-2, with TRBD2 identical over 7 bases. The CDR3 DNA reads TGTGCCAGCAGCTTAGGGGGGAGGGCACACGAGCAGTACTTC. This encodes CASSLGGRAHEQYF.